The 16 T cell receptor beta chains in this list originate from one sample, sequenced in a study of blood T cells in healthy people across ages (dated by TCRdb to between 2015 and 2017). The library was built by means of 5' RACE. TCRdb names Illumina HiSeq 2500 as the instrument used. The second PCR ran for about 6 to 12 cycles and used a J-beta primer mix along with a sample-barcoded 5' primer. TCRdb applied fastp at Q25 and MiXCR to the public reads, then kept only in-frame beta chains. Rows with a matching CDR3 protein are joined into one entry that keeps the most common DNA and genes. Within this sample are 1.2 million to 1.5 million distinct CDR3 sequences, with roughly 60% of them counted one time only. Of the sample, 5% to 7% is held by the ten largest clones. Sequencing was done on a sample of blood. The receptors come from a man between 18 and 35 years old in good health.

The chain recombines TRBV27 with TRBJ2-1; D ambiguous. V shed 7 bases and J shed 3 bases, with 16 bases lying between them. Germline V lookup: CDR1 MNHEY, CDR2 SMNVEV (reference sequence). There are 15 residues in the CDR3. CDR3 region: CASKVQVDFYNEQFF. DNA for the CDR3: TGTGCCAGCAAGGTCCAGGTTGACTTCTACAATGAGCAGTTCTTC.

The J gene is TRBJ2-7, the V gene TRBV5-4; D may be TRBD1 or TRBD2 (5 bases each). Trimming pared 3 bases from V and 3 bases from J, leaving 10 bases between. The V gene's germline CDR1 is SGHNT and CDR2 YYREEE (reference sequence). The CDR3 has 13 amino acids. CDR3 coding DNA: TGTGCCAGCAGCTCCCGGGACCACTACGAGCAGTACTTC. This gives the protein CASSSRDHYEQYF.

V and J are TRBV19 and TRBJ2-4, with 11 bases aligning to TRBD2. The J call is doubtful: the DNA matches TRBJ2-7 better. There are 18 residues in the CDR3. Germline V gives CDR1 LNHDA, CDR2 SQIVND (reference sequence). The CDR3 loop reads CASSPGGAGTSGQDEQYF. DNA for the CDR3: TGTGCCAGTAGTCCCGGTGGAGCCGGGACTAGCGGACAGGACGAGCAGTACTTC.

This clonotype occurred a few times. The rearrangement joins TRBV7-8 to TRBJ2-1, with 7 bases identical to TRBD2. With V trimmed by 4 bases and J by 3 bases, 6 bases remained unmatched. This CDR3 is 15 amino acids long. CDR1 is SGHVS, CDR2 FQNEAQ, per germline. The CDR3 here is CASSSPRDYYNEQFF. The CDR3 DNA is TGTGCCAGCAGCTCCCCCCGGGACTACTACAATGAGCAGTTCTTC.

CDR3 loop: CSVERTGFGTDTQYF. The CDR3 DNA reads TGCAGCGTTGAGCGGACAGGGTTTGGCACAGATACGCAGTATTTT. The chain employs TRBV29-1 and TRBJ2-3, with 8 bases lining up with TRBD1. The CDR3 is made up of 15 amino acids. Germline CDR1 reads SQVTM; CDR2 reads ANQGSEA. V shed 3 bases and J 1 base; nucleotides not matched to a gene: 6.

This clonotype has just a few counts. The chain uses TRBV11-2 and TRBJ2-7, with D uncertain. V was trimmed by 0 bases and J by 2 bases, leaving 8 bases between them. Germline loops: CDR1 SGHAT, CDR2 FQNNGV. CDR3 length: 14 residues. The CDR3 DNA sequence: TGTGCCAGCAGCTTAGAGTCTGGACCCTACGAGCAGTACTTC. Translation: CASSLESGPYEQYF. The full variable domain, in which reference TRBV11-2 and TRBJ2-7 provide the parts outside the CDR3, is EAGVAQSPRYKIIEKRQSVAFWCNPISGHATLYWYQQILGQGPKLLIQFQNNGVVDDSQLPKDRFSAERLKGVDSTLKIQPAKLEDSAVYLCASSLESGPYEQYFGPGTRLTVT.

The rearrangement uses TRBV7-9 and TRBJ2-3; D is unresolved. Trimming left V 5 bases short and J 6 bases short, with 18 bases between. The CDR3 runs to 15 residues. Germline V gene sequence: CDR1 SEHNR, CDR2 FQNEAQ (reference sequence). The DNA for the CDR3 is TGTGCCAGCAGCCCCGTGCGCAAAGGAAGGGATACGCAGTATTTT. Translation gives CASSPVRKGRDTQYF.

This clonotype occurred a few times. This chain joins TRBV27 and TRBJ2-1; 7 bases match TRBD2. From germline, CDR1 is MNHEY and CDR2 SMNVEV (reference sequence). This CDR3 has 14 amino acids. J was trimmed by 6 bases and V by 4 bases; bases with no gene match: 6. This CDR3 is CASSSSRTSNEQFF. For the CDR3, the DNA is TGTGCCAGCAGTTCCTCTAGGACTAGCAATGAGCAGTTCTTC.

This clonotype has a single count. The rearrangement joins TRBV4-1 to TRBJ1-3; D not resolved. V was cut by 0 bases and J by 4 bases, with 22 bases left in between. From germline, CDR1 is MGHRA and CDR2 YSYEKL. The CDR3 contains 19 residues. The CDR3 is CASSQDDGGVGPSGNTIYF. The CDR3 DNA is TGCGCCAGCAGCCAAGATGACGGTGGAGTGGGCCCGTCGGGAAACACCATATATTTT.

Regarding this clonotype: Relative to the germline gene, one junction end is altered; a read error may explain this. The rearrangement joins TRBV15 to TRBJ2-1; D is undetermined. CDR1 LNHNV and CDR2 YYDKDF come from the germline V gene (reference sequence). The CDR3 is made up of 14 amino acids. CDR3 DNA sequence: TGTGCCACCCGCAGAGTCCCCCCTTACAATGAGCAGTTCTTC. Protein: CATRRVPPYNEQFF. Variable domain in full (rest from reference TRBV15 and TRBJ2-1): DAMVIQNPRYQVTQFGKPVTLSCSQTLNHNVMYWYQQKSSQAPKLLFHYYDKDFNNEADTPDNFQSRRPNTSFCFLDIRSPGLGDTAMYLCATRRVPPYNEQFFGPGTRLTVL.

The chain couples TRBV20-1 to TRBJ2-1; 8 positions match TRBD2. The germline V gene has CDR1 DFQATT and CDR2 SNEGSKA (reference sequence). V trimming: 1 base; J trimming: 7 bases; junction bases outside the gene matches: 15. The CDR3 loop spans 17 amino acids. CDR3 sequence (DNA): TGCAGTGCTAGAGCTCTCTCGGGACTAGGGATTGGGAATGAGCAGTTCTTC. Translated, it gives CSARALSGLGIGNEQFF.

The chain carries TRBV29-1 and TRBJ2-4, with D tentatively TRBD1 (6 bases). Germline CDR1 is SQVTM and CDR2 is ANQGSEA. Trimming shortened V by 5 bases and J by 6 bases, and 17 bases separated the two germline ends. CDR3 length: 14 amino acids. The CDR3 loop is CSVCRTDRPNIQYF. The DNA for the CDR3 is TGCAGCGTTTGCAGGACAGACCGTCCAAACATTCAGTACTTC. Using reference TRBV29-1 and TRBJ2-4 for the parts outside the CDR3, the full variable domain is SAVISQKPSRDICQRGTSLTIQCQVDSQVTMMFWYRQQPGQSLTLIATANQGSEATYESGFVIDKFPISRPNLTFSTLTVSNMSPEDSSIYLCSVCRTDRPNIQYFGAGTRLSVL.

CDR3 loop: CAISEWRTDTGANVLTF. Here the CDR3 DNA reads TGTGCCATCAGTGAGTGGAGGACAGACACTGGGGCCAACGTCCTGACTTTC. The V and J genes are TRBV10-3 and TRBJ2-6; D is possibly TRBD1 (6 bases). This CDR3 has 17 amino acids. Germline-derived CDR1 and CDR2 are ENHRY and SYGVKD. The ends were cut back, 1 base at V and 2 bases at J, with 12 bases in the middle.

This chain links TRBV2 with TRBJ1-4, with 8 bases that match TRBD1. Germline trimming cut 3 bases from V and 10 bases from J; bases unmatched to any gene: 10. This CDR3 region has 15 residues. Per the germline V gene, CDR1 is SNHLY and CDR2 is FYNNEI. CDR3 DNA sequence: TGTGCCAGCAGTGAGACAGGGGTCAATGGAGGAAAACTGTTTTTT. It translates to CASSETGVNGGKLFF.

The chain has TRBV4-3 and TRBJ1-2; D gene uncertain. Germline CDR1 LGHNA, CDR2 YSLEER. The CDR3 runs to 18 residues. V gave up 1 base and J gave up 0 bases, with 18 bases separating them. The CDR3 region is CASSQAWAVSTTNYGYTF. In DNA form, the CDR3 reads TGCGCCAGCAGCCAAGCTTGGGCTGTAAGCACGACTAACTATGGCTACACCTTC.

V gene TRBV7-2 combines with J gene TRBJ1-2, with a tentative D call TRBD1 (6 bases). The CDR3 has 13 residues. Per germline, CDR1 SGHTA and CDR2 FQGNSA. Trimming pared 8 bases from V and 1 base from J, leaving 11 bases between. CDR3 in amino acids: CASWGGLNYGYTF. The CDR3 coding sequence is TGTGCCAGCTGGGGGGGGCTTAACTATGGCTACACCTTC.